A single sample is the source of the 25 T cell receptor beta chains below, sequenced in a study of T cells in Graves' hyperthyroidism and ophthalmopathy. Researchers took RNA transcripts and amplified the TCR beta CDR3 regions from them. When the TCR CDR3 underwent first-round RT-PCR, the HTBI primer set was used. TCRdb called the multiplex PCR reads again in MiXCR, with one record for every CDR3 protein. The sample shows approximately 410,000 distinct CDR3 sequences, about an eighth of them seen only once. The specimen sequenced was blood. Receptors originate from a woman younger than 30 with Graves' hyperthyroidism.

In its sample, this clonotype was seen many times. The chain employs TRBV6-9 and TRBJ1-6; D ambiguous. The germline gives CDR1 MNHGY, CDR2 SVAAGI. There are 15 residues in the CDR3. V was clipped by 5 bases and J by 7 bases, with 15 bases between them. This CDR3 is CASSNYMEENSPLHF. DNA of the CDR3: TGTGCCAGCAGTAATTACATGGAGGAAAATTCACCCCTCCACTTT.

This clonotype showed up just a few times. V and J are TRBV20-1 and TRBJ2-1; 10 positions agree with TRBD2. The trim removed 5 bases at V and 7 bases at J, leaving 8 bases unmatched. Germline CDR1 reads DFQATT; CDR2 reads SNEGSKA (reference sequence). The CDR3 spans 14 residues. CDR3: CSALAGADENEQFF. The CDR3 DNA is TGCAGTGCTCTAGCGGGAGCTGACGAAAATGAGCAGTTCTTC.

This clonotype was recorded many times. The chain couples TRBV6-1 to TRBJ1-1; D not certain. The CDR3 covers 15 residues. Germline CDR1 is MNHNS and CDR2 is SASEGT. V lost 5 bases and J lost 5, with 18 bases in between. As DNA, the CDR3 is TGTGCCAGCAGTTTGTCGTTTAGGAGAGGTACTGAAGCTTTCTTT. Translation gives CASSLSFRRGTEAFF.

The chain recombines TRBV5-1 with TRBJ2-7; 7 bases line up with TRBD2. Germline V gene sequence: CDR1 SGHRS, CDR2 YFSETQ. There are 12 residues in the CDR3. With 5 bases clipped from V and 6 bases from J, the junction kept 5 bases outside the gene matches. The CDR3 is CASRAGEGEQYF. The CDR3 DNA reads TGCGCCAGCAGGGCGGGAGAGGGCGAGCAGTACTTC.

This clonotype showed up just a few times. The V call is TRBV28, the J call TRBJ1-2; 7 bases are shared with TRBD1. After removal of 3 bases from V and 1 base from J, the junction contained 8 bases not matched to a gene. CDR1 and CDR2 from the germline V gene are MDHEN and SYDVKM. CDR3 length: 16 residues. The CDR3 bases are TGTGCCAGCAGTTTCCCCCTCGGGACAGTTAACTATGGCTACACCTTC. Amino acid sequence: CASSFPLGTVNYGYTF.

This clonotype was counted at least ten times. The V gene is TRBV6-1, the J gene TRBJ2-1; a possible D gene is TRBD1 (5 bases). Trimming took off 1 base at V and 0 bases at J, with 10 bases between the two ends. The germline gives CDR1 MNHNS, CDR2 SASEGT. This CDR3 is 16 amino acids long. The CDR3 loop is CASSEDRSSSYNEQFF. The DNA for the CDR3 is TGTGCCAGCAGTGAAGACAGGTCGAGCTCCTACAATGAGCAGTTCTTC.

The chain employs TRBV19 and TRBJ1-5, with 7 bases lining up with TRBD1. Germline assignment: CDR1 LNHDA and CDR2 SQIVND (reference sequence). The CDR3 runs 15 residues. The V gene end was trimmed by 5 bases and the J gene end by 2 bases; junction bases not matched to a gene: 6. The CDR3 loop is CASSRQGSRNQPQHF. CDR3 bases: TGTGCCAGTAGTCGACAGGGATCACGCAATCAGCCCCAGCATTTT.

This clonotype was found many times. The V gene is TRBV2, the J gene TRBJ1-6, with 7 bases identical to TRBD1. Per germline, CDR1 SNHLY and CDR2 FYNNEI. This CDR3 region has 15 residues. V lost 2 bases to trimming and J lost 7 bases; unmatched junction nucleotides: 5. The CDR3 coding sequence is TGTGCCAGCAGTGAACAGGGGGTAGGAAATTCACCCCTCCACTTT. Translation: CASSEQGVGNSPLHF.

This clonotype was seen ten or more times. The genes are TRBV2 and TRBJ1-1; 7 positions agree with TRBD1. The V gene end was trimmed by 6 bases and the J gene end by 2 bases; junction bases not matched to a gene: 6. Germline CDR1 and CDR2: SNHLY and FYNNEI. There are 14 residues in the CDR3. As DNA, the CDR3 is TGTGCCAGCAGAGAGGGACAGTCTAACACTGAAGCTTTCTTT. This codes for CASREGQSNTEAFF.

This clonotype was counted between two and nine times. The rearrangement uses TRBV20-1 and TRBJ2-1; no clear D. Between the trimmed V and J ends, which lost 8 bases and 6 bases, there was a span of 23 bases. Germline V gene lookup returns CDR1 DFQATT and CDR2 SNEGSKA (reference sequence). This CDR3 comprises 15 residues. The CDR3 is CSPTIRRPTTNEQFF. CDR3 DNA: TGCAGTCCAACGATCCGAAGGCCCACGACCAATGAGCAGTTCTTC.

In this sample, this clonotype turned up a few times. The chain combines TRBV28 with TRBJ2-5, with 11 bases fitting TRBD2. The CDR3 is 15 amino acids. From germline, CDR1 is MDHEN and CDR2 SYDVKM. J gave up 6 bases and V 8 bases, and 11 bases lay outside the gene matches. CDR3 coding DNA: TGTGCCAGCTGGTCCGATAGCGGGAGGGTGAAGACCCAGTACTTC. Its protein is CASWSDSGRVKTQYF.

This clonotype was observed a handful of times. Possible read error: a much larger clone is one base away. V gene TRBV20-1 combines with J gene TRBJ2-1, with a possible D match to TRBD1 (5 bases). V lost 6 bases and J 10 bases, leaving 16 bases between the germline ends. Per the germline V gene, CDR1 is DFQATT and CDR2 is SNEGSKA (reference sequence). This CDR3 is 12 amino acids long. The CDR3 region has the DNA TGCAGTGCGCTCTGGGGCCTCGACGAGCAGTTCTTC. Residues: CSALWGLDEQFF.

This clonotype was observed a few times. V gene TRBV2 combines with J gene TRBJ1-5; TRBD1 agrees at 8 bases. The CDR3 runs 16 residues. V lost 4 bases and J lost 3; bases outside the gene matches: 8. In germline, CDR1 is SNHLY, CDR2 FYNNEI. The CDR3: CASSGAGGAFNQPQHF. Here the CDR3 DNA reads TGTGCCAGCAGTGGGGCAGGGGGCGCCTTCAATCAGCCCCAGCATTTT.

At least ten counts were recorded for this clonotype. The chain joins TRBV6-1 to TRBJ1-1; no definite D call. The CDR3 has 11 amino acids. The V end was cut by 5 bases, the J end by 1 base, with 2 bases between. Germline loops: CDR1 MNHNS, CDR2 SASEGT. The chain's CDR3 is CASSPNTEAFF. CDR3 DNA: TGTGCCAGCAGTCCGAACACTGAAGCTTTCTTT.

This clonotype was counted at least ten times. The V and J genes are TRBV3-1 and TRBJ2-7, with D unresolved. Trimming took 3 bases from V and 5 from J, leaving 5 bases between them. CDR1 is LGHDT and CDR2 is YNNKEL in the germline V gene (reference sequence). The CDR3 loop spans 11 amino acids. CDR3 coding DNA: TGTGCCAGCAGCCACGCCCACGAGCAGTACTTC. This encodes CASSHAHEQYF.

This chain links TRBV28 with TRBJ2-7; 8 bases align to TRBD2. CDR1 and CDR2 (germline): MDHEN, SYDVKM. CDR3 size: 16 residues. The V segment lost 5 bases and the J segment 2 bases; nucleotides outside the gene matches: 11. CDR3 nucleotide sequence: TGTGCCAGCAGTCTGACCGGGACTAGTCTCGCCTACGAGCAGTACTTC. Protein sequence: CASSLTGTSLAYEQYF.

The genes are TRBV19 and TRBJ2-1; no reliable D call. The CDR3 is 16 residues long. Germline assignment: CDR1 LNHDA and CDR2 SQIVND (reference sequence). The V and J ends lost 2 bases and 4 bases respectively, with 15 bases between them. CDR3 sequence reads: CASSISPRPPYNEQFF. Here the CDR3 DNA reads TGTGCCAGTAGTATATCCCCCAGGCCCCCTTACAATGAGCAGTTCTTC. The complete variable domain, with remaining parts taken from reference TRBV19 and TRBJ2-1, reads DGGITQSPKYLFRKEGQNVTLSCEQNLNHDAMYWYRQDPGQGLRLIYYSQIVNDFQKGDIAEGYSVSREKKESFPLTVTSAQKNPTAFYLCASSISPRPPYNEQFFGPGTRLTVL.

This clonotype was seen at least ten times. The rearrangement links TRBV19 to TRBJ1-1; TRBD1 matches 7 bases. V lost 3 bases to trimming and J lost 0 bases; unmatched junction nucleotides: 1. Per the germline V gene, CDR1 is LNHDA and CDR2 is SQIVND (reference sequence). This CDR3 contains 14 residues. The CDR3, as DNA: TGTGCCAGTAGTATGGGACAGATGAACACTGAAGCTTTCTTT. It translates to CASSMGQMNTEAFF.

This clonotype was observed at least ten times. The chain uses TRBV7-8 and TRBJ2-7; 9 positions match TRBD2. The germline CDR1 and CDR2 sequences are SGHVS and FQNEAQ. J lost 7 bases, V lost 6 bases, and 16 bases had no gene match. This CDR3 is built from 16 residues. The CDR3 DNA reads as TGTGCCAGCAGTCATAGCGGGAGTCCCGTTCTTCGAGAGCAGTACTTC. It specifies CASSHSGSPVLREQYF.

V gene TRBV4-1 combines with J gene TRBJ1-5; the match to TRBD1 covers 8 bases. The V segment lost 5 bases and the J segment 6 bases; nucleotides outside the gene matches: 9. The CDR3 runs 15 residues. CDR1 is MGHRA and CDR2 is YSYEKL in the germline V gene. CDR3 DNA sequence: TGCGCCAGCAGCTCAGGACAGGGTTCGCCTCAGCCCCAGCATTTT. Protein product: CASSSGQGSPQPQHF.

V and J are TRBV19 and TRBJ2-7, with 7 bases matching TRBD2. V dropped 6 bases and J dropped 3; count of bases not matched to a gene: 11. CDR3 length: 15 residues. Looked up from germline, CDR1 is LNHDA and CDR2 is SQIVND (reference sequence). The CDR3 reads CASRDKPGGIYEQYF. Written as DNA, the CDR3 is TGTGCCAGTAGAGATAAACCCGGGGGGATCTACGAGCAGTACTTC.

This clonotype was detected a few times. This chain joins TRBV3-1 and TRBJ1-6; D not certain. With 3 bases removed from V and 5 bases from J, the gap between germline ends came to 11 bases. Per the germline V gene, CDR1 is LGHDT and CDR2 is YNNKEL (reference sequence). The CDR3 contains 15 residues. CDR3 amino acids: CASSQVGWNNSPLHF. CDR3 bases: TGTGCCAGCAGCCAGGTCGGGTGGAATAATTCACCCCTCCACTTT.

J is TRBJ2-7 and V is TRBV29-1; 11 bases align to TRBD1. The CDR3 length is 15 residues. Germline V gives CDR1 SQVTM, CDR2 ANQGSEA. Trimming removed 6 bases from V and 4 bases from J; junction bases left unmatched: 11. CDR3 in amino acids: CSVGPGQGAQYEQYF. The DNA for the CDR3 is TGCAGCGTGGGGCCCGGACAGGGGGCACAGTACGAGCAGTACTTC.

Points on this clonotype: A read error may explain this, as a much larger clone is one base away. V gene TRBV28 combines with J gene TRBJ1-2; tentatively, D is TRBD1 (5 bases). From germline, CDR1 is MDHEN and CDR2 SYDVKM. CDR3 length: 16 amino acids. The V end was cut by 5 bases, the J end by 6 bases, with 22 bases between. CDR3 loop: CASSLPLGARVNGYTF. CDR3 in DNA: TGTGCCAGCAGTCTCCCTCTGGGAGCCAGGGTGAATGGCTACACCTTC.

This clonotype showed up just a few times. V and J are TRBV9 and TRBJ1-4; TRBD1 aligns across 7 bases. Germline V gene data show CDR1 as SGDLS and CDR2 as YYNGEE. This CDR3 spans 13 amino acids. Germline trimming cut 4 bases from V and 7 bases from J; bases unmatched to any gene: 4. The CDR3 protein is CASSTRTGEKLFF. The DNA of the CDR3 is TGTGCCAGCAGCACACGGACAGGTGAAAAACTGTTTTTT. The full variable domain, its missing parts supplied by reference TRBV9 and TRBJ1-4, is DSGVTQTPKHLITATGQRVTLRCSPRSGDLSVYWYQQSLDQGLQFLIQYYNGEERAKGNILERFSAQQFPDLHSELNLSSLELGDSALYFCASSTRTGEKLFFGSGTQLSVL.